The 5 T cell receptor beta chains reported below all come from one sample, sequenced in a study of T cell repertoires in cytomegalovirus infection. Each CDR3 protein is one row after TCRdb ran MiXCR on the reads. The table lists 150,000 to 200,000 distinct CDR3 sequences, 13% to 15% of them singletons. Sequencing was performed on PBMCs. These receptors came from a human donor in good health (CMV status not recorded). Some clones in this sample may be carry-over from other donors' samples.

The gene calls are TRBV29-1 and TRBJ2-3; D is perhaps TRBD1 (5 bases). Germline V CDR1 and CDR2: SQVTM, ANQGSEA. V was trimmed by 6 bases and J by 1 base, leaving 14 bases between them. The CDR3 spans 14 residues. Here the CDR3 reads CSVKRGVGTDTQYF. CDR3 nucleotide sequence: TGCAGCGTAAAAAGGGGTGTAGGCACAGATACGCAGTATTTT.

This clonotype has at least ten counts. The chain is built from TRBV7-3 and TRBJ2-2; D perhaps matches TRBD2 (5 bases). Trimming took off 2 bases at V and 2 bases at J, with 12 bases between the two ends. Germline values: CDR1 SGHTA, CDR2 FQGTGA. The CDR3 extends over 16 amino acids. CDR3 in DNA: TGTGCCAGCAGCTTATTAGGAGGCGCTAACACCGGGGAGCTGTTTTTT. Amino acid sequence: CASSLLGGANTGELFF.

CDR3 DNA: TGTGCCAGCAGCCTAGGGGGACCTCTGGAGGCCCAGTACTTC. It yields the protein CASSLGGPLEAQYF. The chain couples TRBV7-6 to TRBJ2-5, with D possibly TRBD1 on 6 matching bases. The CDR3 is 14 residues long. Trimming removed 5 bases from V and 9 bases from J, with 19 bases in between. Germline V gene lookup returns CDR1 SGHVS and CDR2 FNYEAQ.

This clonotype appeared a single time. The CDR3 reads CASSAEGRNNQPQHF. The CDR3 DNA reads as TGCGCCAGCAGCGCTGAGGGAAGGAACAATCAGCCCCAGCATTTT. The chain has TRBV4-3 and TRBJ1-5; D ambiguous. Germline assignment: CDR1 LGHNA and CDR2 YSLEER. V gave up 5 bases and J gave up 3 bases, with 14 bases separating them. This CDR3 spans 15 amino acids.

This clonotype was counted a few times. The V gene is TRBV5-1, the J gene TRBJ2-1, with 7 bases aligning to TRBD2. The CDR3 has 15 amino acids. Germline-derived CDR1 and CDR2 are SGHRS and YFSETQ. The J segment lost 7 bases and the V segment lost 0 bases, leaving 7 bases of the junction unmatched. This chain's CDR3 is CASSLEGRVENEQFF. DNA for the CDR3: TGCGCCAGCAGCTTGGAGGGGAGGGTCGAGAATGAGCAGTTCTTC.